The rows below give T cell receptor beta chains drawn from one sample of a study of shared clonotypes between healthy human individuals. Method: immunoSEQ multiplex PCR; TCRdb's copy keeps in-frame clones and lacks some. This table holds millions of clones, about 93% found once. Sequenced sample: naive CD8+ T cells from PBMCs. These receptors were collected from a man aged 18-30 years in good health. Some clones in this sample may be carry-over from other donors' samples. CDR3s include the opening cysteine and the closing phenylalanine or tryptophan. A D gene is named only where the DNA matches it firmly. Only some rows state a clone size, as once, few, many or a class for expanded clones.

v_gene	d_gene	j_gene	abundance	CDR3aa	CDR3nt
TRBV6-6	-	TRBJ2-7	-	CASSYSIGYEQYF	TGTGCCAGCAGTTACTCAATAGGCTACGAGCAGTACTTC
TRBV27	TRBD1	TRBJ1-5	-	CATRTGNQPQHF	TGTGCCACTCGGACAGGGAATCAGCCCCAGCATTTT
TRBV4-1	-	TRBJ2-7	-	CASSHPGNSWWEQYF	TGCGCCAGCAGCCATCCGGGAAATAGCTGGTGGGAGCAGTACTTC
TRBV11-2	-	TRBJ2-5	-	CASSLGEAQYF	TGTGCCAGCAGCCTAGGGGAGGCCCAGTACTTC
TRBV19	-	TRBJ2-1	-	CATSGPYSYNEQFF	TGTGCCACCTCGGGGCCCTACTCCTACAATGAGCAGTTCTTC
TRBV28	TRBD1	TRBJ1-2	once	CASSRTGGYGYTF	TGTGCCAGCAGTCGGACAGGGGGCTATGGCTACACCTTC
TRBV18	-	TRBJ1-3	-	CASPYSPHSGNTIYF	TGTGCCAGCCCTTATTCTCCTCATTCTGGAAACACCATATATTTT
TRBV25-1	-	TRBJ2-1	-	CASSELFEQFF	TGTGCCAGCAGTGAATTGTTTGAGCAGTTCTTC
TRBV9	-	TRBJ2-7	-	CASSVEQGGYEQYF	TGTGCCAGCAGCGTAGAGCAGGGAGGCTACGAGCAGTACTTC
TRBV9	TRBD1	TRBJ2-2	-	CASSPRQGTAGELFF	TGTGCCAGCAGCCCCCGACAGGGCACAGCCGGGGAGCTGTTTTTT
TRBV5-6	-	TRBJ2-3	-	CASSGGTDTQYF	TGTGCCAGCAGCGGGGGGACAGATACGCAGTATTTT
TRBV7-8	TRBD2	TRBJ2-1	-	CASSPRRGKGLAGSNEQFF	TGTGCCAGCAGCCCGCGGAGGGGCAAGGGACTAGCGGGAAGCAATGAGCAGTTCTTC
TRBV4-1	TRBD2	TRBJ2-7	-	CASSQRTSGSYEQYF	TGCGCCAGCAGCCAGCGGACTAGCGGGAGCTACGAGCAGTACTTC
TRBV29-1	-	TRBJ2-1	-	CSAYPGFHNEQFF	TGCAGCGCTTATCCCGGGTTCCACAATGAGCAGTTCTTC
TRBV7-9	-	TRBJ1-4	-	CASSPPLGGKLFF	TGTGCCAGCAGCCCACCCTTGGGGGGAAAACTGTTTTTT
TRBV11-2	-	TRBJ2-1	-	CASSSRPYLDGRGYNEQFF	TGTGCCAGCAGCTCTCGTCCTTATCTTGACGGGAGAGGATACAATGAGCAGTTCTTC
TRBV28	-	TRBJ2-7	once	CASSFERPYEQYF	TGTGCCAGCAGTTTTGAAAGACCCTACGAGCAGTACTTC
TRBV2	-	TRBJ2-7	-	CASVAGSSYEQYF	TGTGCCAGCGTGGCGGGGAGCTCCTACGAGCAGTACTTC
TRBV2	TRBD2	TRBJ2-1	few	CASSEALTSFHEQFF	TGTGCCAGCAGTGAAGCCTTGACTAGCTTCCATGAGCAGTTCTTC
TRBV6-6	TRBD1	TRBJ1-1	-	CASSYLGTGGKAFF	TGTGCCAGCAGTTACTTAGGGACAGGGGGAAAAGCTTTCTTT
TRBV27	TRBD2	TRBJ2-1	-	CASRSGTSGPTNEQFF	TGTGCCAGCAGATCCGGGACTAGCGGGCCTACCAATGAGCAGTTCTTC
TRBV6-1	-	TRBJ2-7	-	CASSGGSSYEQYF	TGTGCCAGCAGTGGGGGCAGCTCCTACGAGCAGTACTTC
TRBV28	TRBD2	TRBJ2-7	-	CASSTIRGRVIGLYEQYF	TGTGCCAGCAGCACAATTCGGGGGAGGGTCATTGGGCTTTACGAGCAGTACTTC
TRBV29-1	TRBD1	TRBJ2-3	-	CSANRQGALTDTQYF	TGCAGCGCCAACCGACAGGGCGCCCTCACAGATACGCAGTATTTT
TRBV6-5	-	TRBJ2-3	once	CASRADFPTDTQYF	TGTGCCAGCAGGGCGGACTTTCCCACAGATACGCAGTATTTT